The 17 T cell receptor beta chains listed next were all sequenced from one sample in a study of blood T cell repertoires in COVID-19. Data came from immunoSEQ multiplex PCR; TCRdb stores just in-frame clones and leaves some out. In the table there are around 200,000 clones, about 89% of which are singletons. The sample consisted of peripheral blood. The receptors originated from a man aged 35-49 years with acute or convalescent COVID-19.

V is TRBV30 and J is TRBJ1-1; D call uncertain. The V end was cut by 5 bases, the J end by 0 bases, with 13 bases between. The germline gives CDR1 GTSNPN, CDR2 SVGIG (reference sequence). The CDR3 contains 14 residues. The CDR3 DNA follows: TGTGCCTGGTCCAACGAGGGTTTGAACACTGAAGCTTTCTTT. This sequence encodes CAWSNEGLNTEAFF.

V usage is TRBV9 and J usage is TRBJ2-2, with D unresolved. From germline, CDR1 is SGDLS and CDR2 YYNGEE. The CDR3 has 15 residues. V was cut by 4 bases and J by 2 bases, with 12 bases left in between. CDR3 nucleotide sequence: TGTGCCAGCAGCCCACGTAACCTAAACACCGGGGAGCTGTTTTTT. Residues: CASSPRNLNTGELFF.

The chain recombines TRBV10-2 with TRBJ1-1, with a tentative D call TRBD1 (6 bases). Trimming removed 6 bases from V and 7 bases from J, with 15 bases in between. CDR3 length equals 13 residues. The germline CDR1 and CDR2 sequences are WSHSY and SAAADI. The CDR3 DNA sequence: TGCGCCAGCAGAACCGACAGGTTCGGTGAAGCTTTCTTT. Residues: CASRTDRFGEAFF.

The chain has TRBV20-1 and TRBJ1-1, with unresolved D. The CDR3 is 11 amino acids. V shed 3 bases and J shed 4 bases, with 6 bases lying between them. Germline V gene lookup returns CDR1 DFQATT and CDR2 SNEGSKA (reference sequence). The CDR3 spells CSARIGTEAFF. CDR3 sequence (DNA): TGCAGTGCTAGGATCGGCACTGAAGCTTTCTTT.

This chain links TRBV5-6 with TRBJ2-2, with D hard to call. Germline V CDR1 and CDR2: SGHDT, YYEEEE. CDR3 length equals 12 residues. Trimming left V 3 bases short and J 4 bases short, with 4 bases between. DNA of the CDR3: TGTGCCAGCAGCTACAGCACCGGGGAGCTGTTTTTT. Amino acids: CASSYSTGELFF.

The genes are TRBV6-5 and TRBJ2-7, with D possibly matching TRBD1 (6 bases). The CDR3 length is 13 residues. V shed 8 bases and J shed 0 bases, with 11 bases lying between them. Germline CDR1 MNHEY, CDR2 SVGAGI. CDR3 protein: CASGQGSSYEQYF. CDR3 bases: TGTGCCAGCGGTCAGGGGAGCTCCTACGAGCAGTACTTC.

V usage is TRBV6-5 and J usage is TRBJ1-2, with D perhaps TRBD1 (6 bases). This CDR3 spans 14 amino acids. Germline CDR1 reads MNHEY; CDR2 reads SVGAGI. V was trimmed by 6 bases and J by 6 bases, leaving 17 bases between them. The CDR3 nucleotides are TGTGCCAGCAGGGATCGACAGGCCGCCAATGGCTACACCTTC. Translated, it gives CASRDRQAANGYTF.

The rearrangement links TRBV27 to TRBJ1-4, with D uncertain. V dropped 3 bases and J dropped 5 bases, with 10 bases sitting between them. The germline gives CDR1 MNHEY, CDR2 SMNVEV (reference sequence). CDR3 size: 14 residues. The CDR3 loop reads CASSFHGENEKLFF. The CDR3 bases are TGTGCCAGCAGTTTCCACGGGGAGAATGAAAAACTGTTTTTT.

The J gene is TRBJ1-1, the V gene TRBV12-3 or TRBV12-4; D call uncertain. V was clipped by 3 bases and J by 3 bases, with 5 bases between them. This CDR3 contains 12 residues. The CDR3 region is CASSFGDTEAFF. In nucleotides, the CDR3 is TGTGCCAGCAGTTTCGGGGACACTGAAGCTTTCTTT.

The rearrangement links TRBV10-3 to TRBJ1-5; D perhaps matches TRBD1 (5 bases). CDR3 length equals 16 residues. Germline values: CDR1 ENHRY, CDR2 SYGVKD. V was trimmed by 2 bases and J by 3 bases, leaving 14 bases between them. In DNA, the CDR3 is TGTGCCATCAGTGAGAGGGCAGGGCAACTCAATCAGCCCCAGCATTTT. Protein product: CAISERAGQLNQPQHF.

The CDR3 protein is CASSLGLAETTYEQYF. Here the CDR3 DNA reads TGTGCCAGCAGCCTGGGACTAGCGGAGACAACCTACGAGCAGTACTTC. V gene TRBV5-8 combines with J gene TRBJ2-7; 11 bases agree with TRBD2. The CDR3 sequence is 16 residues long. Germline CDR1 SGHTS, CDR2 YDEGEE. Germline trimming cut 4 bases from V and 2 bases from J; bases unmatched to any gene: 8.

The V call is TRBV9, the J call TRBJ2-4, with a possible D match to TRBD2 (6 bases). The germline CDR1 and CDR2 sequences are SGDLS and YYNGEE. Trimming pared 4 bases from V and 0 bases from J, leaving 11 bases between. This CDR3 has 15 amino acids. The chain's CDR3 is CASSSEGIAKNIQYF. CDR3 sequence (DNA): TGTGCCAGCAGCTCGGAGGGAATAGCCAAAAACATTCAGTACTTC. Full variable domain (rest looked up from reference TRBV9 and TRBJ2-4): DSGVTQTPKHLITATGQRVTLRCSPRSGDLSVYWYQQSLDQGLQFLIQYYNGEERAKGNILERFSAQQFPDLHSELNLSSLELGDSALYFCASSSEGIAKNIQYFGAGTRLSVL.

The chain links TRBV9 to TRBJ2-7, with TRBD1 matching over 8 bases. J was trimmed by 2 bases and V by 2 bases; bases with no gene match: 9. This CDR3 region has 16 residues. Germline assignment: CDR1 SGDLS and CDR2 YYNGEE. This CDR3 reads CASSVDTGQGPYEQYF. DNA for the CDR3: TGTGCCAGCAGCGTGGACACCGGACAGGGACCCTACGAGCAGTACTTC.

The V gene is TRBV5-1, the J gene TRBJ2-2; 11 bases match TRBD1. CDR3 length: 17 residues. After removal of 2 bases from V and 3 bases from J, the junction contained 6 bases not matched to a gene. The germline V gene encodes CDR1 SGHRS and CDR2 YFSETQ. The CDR3 sequence: CASSFQGQGVDTGELFF. The CDR3 bases are TGCGCCAGCAGCTTCCAGGGACAGGGGGTGGACACCGGGGAGCTGTTTTTT.

The chain carries TRBV6-5 and TRBJ1-1; 10 bases fit TRBD1. Germline assignment: CDR1 MNHEY and CDR2 SVGAGI. The CDR3 covers 15 residues. J lost 3 bases, V lost 2 bases, and 3 bases had no gene match. Here the CDR3 reads CASSYDRGQDTEAFF. The CDR3 DNA reads TGTGCCAGCAGTTACGACAGGGGGCAAGACACTGAAGCTTTCTTT.

This chain links TRBV5-8 with TRBJ2-5; a possible D gene is TRBD1 (6 bases). CDR3 length equals 17 residues. Trimming stripped 0 bases from V and 0 bases from J, with 15 bases between. CDR1 is SGHTS and CDR2 is YDEGEE in the germline V gene. Here the CDR3 reads CASSLGQGRSYQETQYF. The CDR3 coding sequence is TGTGCCAGCAGCTTGGGGCAGGGGCGGTCATACCAAGAGACCCAGTACTTC.

The CDR3 region has the DNA TGCGCCAGCAGAGTCGCGCTAGCGAACACCGGGGAGCTGTTTTTT. Amino acid sequence: CASRVALANTGELFF. The chain couples TRBV5-1 to TRBJ2-2, with D uncertain. The CDR3 spans 15 residues. The germline V gene encodes CDR1 SGHRS and CDR2 YFSETQ. V shed 5 bases and J shed 0 bases, with 11 bases lying between them. Based on the CDR3 plus reference TRBV5-1 and TRBJ2-2, the full variable domain is KAGVTQTPRYLIKTRGQQVTLSCSPISGHRSVSWYQQTPGQGLQFLFEYFSETQRNKGNFPGRFSGRQFSNSRSEMNVSTLELGDSALYLCASRVALANTGELFFGEGSRLTVL.